This T cell receptor beta chain was identified in a study of T cell repertoires in cytomegalovirus infection. MiXCR, run by TCRdb on the reads, gives a single entry per CDR3 protein. The sample shows 250,000 or so distinct CDR3 sequences, 12% of them seen only once. Trimming shortened V by 4 bases and J by 9 bases, and 13 bases separated the two germline ends. The CDR3 runs to 13 residues. CDR1 and CDR2 from the germline V gene are LNHDA and SQIVND (reference sequence). The rearrangement joins TRBV19 to TRBJ2-1; tentative D call: TRBD2 (5 bases). This receptor was taken from a human donor in good health (CMV status not recorded). Some clones in this sample may be carry-over from other donors' samples. Material: PBMCs. The CDR3 sequence: CASSTGHRGEQFF. In DNA, the CDR3 is TGTGCCAGTAGTACGGGCCACCGGGGTGAGCAGTTCTTC.